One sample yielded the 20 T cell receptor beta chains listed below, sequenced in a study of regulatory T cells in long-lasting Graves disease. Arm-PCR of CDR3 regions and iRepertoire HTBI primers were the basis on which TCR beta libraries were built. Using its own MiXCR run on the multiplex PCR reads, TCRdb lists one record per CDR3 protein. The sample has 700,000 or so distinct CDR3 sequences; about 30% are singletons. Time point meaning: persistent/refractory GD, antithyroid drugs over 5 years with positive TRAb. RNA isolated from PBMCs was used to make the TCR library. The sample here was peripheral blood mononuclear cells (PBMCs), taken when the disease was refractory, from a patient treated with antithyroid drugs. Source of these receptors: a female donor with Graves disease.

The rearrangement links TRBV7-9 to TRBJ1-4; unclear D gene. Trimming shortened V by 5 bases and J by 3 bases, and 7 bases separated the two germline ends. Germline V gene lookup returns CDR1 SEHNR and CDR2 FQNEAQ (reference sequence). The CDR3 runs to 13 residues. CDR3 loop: CASSSGANEKLFF. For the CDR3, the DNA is TGTGCCAGCAGCAGCGGAGCTAATGAAAAACTGTTTTTT.

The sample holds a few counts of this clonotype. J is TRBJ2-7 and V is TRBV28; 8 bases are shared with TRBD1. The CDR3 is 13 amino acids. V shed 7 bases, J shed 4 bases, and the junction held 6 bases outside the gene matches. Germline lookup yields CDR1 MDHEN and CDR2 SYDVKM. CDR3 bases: TGTGCCAGCACCTGGACAGGGAAATACGAGCAGTACTTC. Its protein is CASTWTGKYEQYF.

CDR3 sequence reads: CASSPPGGPGNQPQHF. CDR3 DNA sequence: TGTGCCAGCTCACCACCGGGGGGGCCGGGGAATCAGCCCCAGCATTTT. The chain links TRBV18 to TRBJ1-5, with a weak D call TRBD1 (6 bases). The CDR3 spans 16 residues. V was pared by 0 bases and J by 4 bases, with 13 bases between. CDR1 and CDR2 (germline): KGHSH, LQKENI.

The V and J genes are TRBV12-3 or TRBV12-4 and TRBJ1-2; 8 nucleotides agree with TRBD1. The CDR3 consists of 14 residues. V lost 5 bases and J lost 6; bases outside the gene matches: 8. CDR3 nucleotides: TGTGCCAGCAGTCCCAGGGGGCGCGCCCATGGCTACACCTTC. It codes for CASSPRGRAHGYTF.

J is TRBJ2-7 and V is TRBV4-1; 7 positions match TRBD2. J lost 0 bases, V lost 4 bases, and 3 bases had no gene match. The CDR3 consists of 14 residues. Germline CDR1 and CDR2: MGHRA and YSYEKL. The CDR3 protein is CASSRGDYSYEQYF. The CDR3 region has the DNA TGCGCCAGCAGCCGCGGGGACTACTCCTACGAGCAGTACTTC.

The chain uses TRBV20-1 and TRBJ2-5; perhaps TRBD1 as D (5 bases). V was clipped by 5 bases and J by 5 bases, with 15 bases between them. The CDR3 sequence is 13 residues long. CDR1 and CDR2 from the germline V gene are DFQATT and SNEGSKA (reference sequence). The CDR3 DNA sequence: TGCAGTGCTCGACCTGGGCACAGGGAGACCCAGTACTTC. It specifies CSARPGHRETQYF.

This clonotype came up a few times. In nucleotides, the CDR3 is TGCAGTGCCCCACAGGGGATGAACACTGAAGCTTTCTTT. Residues: CSAPQGMNTEAFF. The chain links TRBV20-1 to TRBJ1-1; 7 bases are shared with TRBD1. This CDR3 spans 13 amino acids. Per the germline V gene, CDR1 is DFQATT and CDR2 is SNEGSKA (reference sequence). The J segment lost 0 bases and the V segment lost 6 bases, leaving 4 bases of the junction unmatched.

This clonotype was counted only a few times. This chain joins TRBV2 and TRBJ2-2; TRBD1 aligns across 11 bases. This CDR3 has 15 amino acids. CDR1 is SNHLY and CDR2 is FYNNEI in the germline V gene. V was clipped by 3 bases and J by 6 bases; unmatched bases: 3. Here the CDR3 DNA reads TGTGCCAGCAGTGACCGGGACAGGGGGTCCGGGGAGCTGTTTTTT. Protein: CASSDRDRGSGELFF.

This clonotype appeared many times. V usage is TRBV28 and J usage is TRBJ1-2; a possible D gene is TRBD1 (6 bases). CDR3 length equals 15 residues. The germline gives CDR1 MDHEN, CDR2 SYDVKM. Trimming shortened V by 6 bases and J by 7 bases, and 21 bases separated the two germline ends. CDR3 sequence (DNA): TGTGCCAGCAGGTCCTACGGGACAAGGGGCTCTGGCTACACCTTC. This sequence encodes CASRSYGTRGSGYTF.

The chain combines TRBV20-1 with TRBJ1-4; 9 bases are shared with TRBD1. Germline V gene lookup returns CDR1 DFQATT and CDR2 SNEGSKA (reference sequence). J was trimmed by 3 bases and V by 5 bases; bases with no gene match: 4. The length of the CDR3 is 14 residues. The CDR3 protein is CSALQGASNEKLFF. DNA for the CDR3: TGCAGTGCTCTACAGGGGGCGTCTAATGAAAAACTGTTTTTT.

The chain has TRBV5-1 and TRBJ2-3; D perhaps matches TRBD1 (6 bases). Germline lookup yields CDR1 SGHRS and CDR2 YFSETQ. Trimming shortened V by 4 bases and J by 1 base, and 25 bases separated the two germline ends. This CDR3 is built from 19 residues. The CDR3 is CASSPYAALQGGRTDTQYF. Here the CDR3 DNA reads TGCGCCAGCAGCCCGTACGCGGCCCTACAGGGTGGTCGCACAGATACGCAGTATTTT.

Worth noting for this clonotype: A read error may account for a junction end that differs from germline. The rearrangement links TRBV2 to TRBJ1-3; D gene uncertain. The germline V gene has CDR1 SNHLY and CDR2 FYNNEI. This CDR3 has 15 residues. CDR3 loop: CAGSEIGDSGTTIYF. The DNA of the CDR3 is TGTGCCGGCAGTGAAATCGGGGATTCTGGAACCACCATATATTTT. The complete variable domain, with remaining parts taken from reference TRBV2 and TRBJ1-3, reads EPEVTQTPSHQVTQMGQEVILRCVPISNHLYFYWYRQILGQKVEFLVSFYNNEISEKSEIFDDQFSVERPDGSNFTLKIRSTKLEDSAMYFCAGSEIGDSGTTIYFGEGSWLTVV.

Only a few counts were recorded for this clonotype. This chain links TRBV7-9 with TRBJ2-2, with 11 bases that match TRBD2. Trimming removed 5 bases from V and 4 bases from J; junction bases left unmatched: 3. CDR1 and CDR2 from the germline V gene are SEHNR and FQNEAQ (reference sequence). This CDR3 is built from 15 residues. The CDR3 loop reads CASSAGTSGTGELFF. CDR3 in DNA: TGTGCCAGCAGCGCCGGGACTAGCGGCACCGGGGAGCTGTTTTTT.

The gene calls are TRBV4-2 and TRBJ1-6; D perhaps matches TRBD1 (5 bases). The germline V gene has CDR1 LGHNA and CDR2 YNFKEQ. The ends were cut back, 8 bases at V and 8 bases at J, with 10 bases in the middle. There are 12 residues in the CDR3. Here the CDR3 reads CASGQGDSPLHF. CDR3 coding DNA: TGTGCCAGCGGGCAGGGAGATTCACCCCTCCACTTT.

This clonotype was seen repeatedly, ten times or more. The CDR3 region is CSVGTANTEAFF. CDR3 DNA: TGCAGCGTTGGTACTGCGAACACTGAAGCTTTCTTT. This chain joins TRBV29-1 and TRBJ1-1; D is unresolved. The CDR3 contains 12 residues. The V end was cut by 4 bases, the J end by 1 base, with 7 bases between. Germline V gene sequence: CDR1 SQVTM, CDR2 ANQGSEA.

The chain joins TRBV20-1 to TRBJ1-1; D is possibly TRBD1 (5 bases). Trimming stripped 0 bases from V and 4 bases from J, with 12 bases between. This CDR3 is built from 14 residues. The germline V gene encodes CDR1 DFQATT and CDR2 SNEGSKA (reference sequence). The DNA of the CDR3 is TGCAGTGCTAGAGAACGAGGGGACGTCACTGAAGCTTTCTTT. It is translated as CSARERGDVTEAFF.

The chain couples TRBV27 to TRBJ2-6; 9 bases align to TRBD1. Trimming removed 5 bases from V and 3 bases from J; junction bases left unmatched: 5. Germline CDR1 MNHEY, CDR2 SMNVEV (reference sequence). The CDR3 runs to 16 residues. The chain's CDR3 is CASSPWDRVGANVLTF. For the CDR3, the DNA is TGTGCCAGCAGTCCCTGGGACAGGGTTGGGGCCAACGTCCTGACTTTC.

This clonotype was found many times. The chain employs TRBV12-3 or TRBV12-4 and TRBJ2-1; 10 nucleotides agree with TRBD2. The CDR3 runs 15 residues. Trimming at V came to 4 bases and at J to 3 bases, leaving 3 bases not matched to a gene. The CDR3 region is CASSSEREGYNEQFF. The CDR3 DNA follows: TGTGCCAGCAGTTCTGAGCGGGAGGGCTACAATGAGCAGTTCTTC.

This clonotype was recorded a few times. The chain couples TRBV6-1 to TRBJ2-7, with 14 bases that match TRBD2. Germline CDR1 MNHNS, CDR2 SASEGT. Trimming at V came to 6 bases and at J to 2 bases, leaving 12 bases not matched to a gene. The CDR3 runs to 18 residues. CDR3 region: CASRFPGTSGRNPYEQYF. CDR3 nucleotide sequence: TGTGCCAGCAGATTCCCCGGGACTAGCGGGAGAAATCCCTACGAGCAGTACTTC.

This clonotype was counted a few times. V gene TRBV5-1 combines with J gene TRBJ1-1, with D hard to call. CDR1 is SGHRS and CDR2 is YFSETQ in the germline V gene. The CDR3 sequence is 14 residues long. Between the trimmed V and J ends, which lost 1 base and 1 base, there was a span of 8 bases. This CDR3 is CASSLKLANTEAFF. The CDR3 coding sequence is TGCGCCAGCAGCTTGAAGCTAGCGAACACTGAAGCTTTCTTT.